What follows are 27 T cell receptor beta chains derived from one specimen sequenced in a study of T-cell reconstitution after alpha-beta-depleted transplantation in children. Molecular barcoding with unique molecular identifiers was used for the TCRbeta library. TCRdb processed the PCR reads anew with MiXCR; each CDR3 protein has one entry. The sample includes 500,000 or so distinct CDR3 sequences, over 9.5% seen only once; the top ten take around 15%. Sequenced here: PBMCs, mostly from graft donor cells, sampled 180 days after TCRalphabeta/CD19-depleted stem cell transplant. These TCRs come from a female patient between 2 and 15 years old who had a stem cell transplant for aplastic anemia, so the T cells may come from the graft donor.

This clonotype came up a few times. This sequence joins TRBV28 and TRBJ2-2; 7 bases align to TRBD1. Germline lookup yields CDR1 MDHEN and CDR2 SYDVKM. Losses at the gene ends were 3 bases for V and 7 bases for J; bases not matched to a gene: 8. The CDR3 length is 15 residues. The CDR3 region is CASSFITGDHGELFF. CDR3 in DNA: TGTGCCAGCAGTTTTATCACAGGGGATCACGGGGAGCTGTTTTTT.

This clonotype was seen a handful of times. The gene calls are TRBV20-1 and TRBJ1-2; D gene ambiguous. The V end was cut by 3 bases, the J end by 6 bases, with 8 bases between. CDR1 and CDR2 from the germline V gene are DFQATT and SNEGSKA (reference sequence). The CDR3 spans 11 residues. The CDR3 loop is CSASEWDGYTF. The CDR3, as DNA: TGCAGTGCTAGCGAATGGGATGGCTACACCTTC.

This clonotype was observed a few times. The rearrangement uses TRBV29-1 and TRBJ2-1; 16 nucleotides agree with TRBD2. The germline V gene encodes CDR1 SQVTM and CDR2 ANQGSEA. The CDR3 loop spans 18 amino acids. V gave up 6 bases and J gave up 0 bases; unmatched junction bases: 8. The CDR3 is CSVGLAGGPKDSYNEQFF. CDR3 bases: TGCAGCGTGGGACTAGCGGGAGGGCCCAAGGACTCCTACAATGAGCAGTTCTTC.

This clonotype was detected many times. The chain recombines TRBV12-5 with TRBJ2-2; 11 bases agree with TRBD2. The ends lost 2 bases at V and 6 bases at J; junction bases unmatched: 5. Germline CDR1 LGHNT, CDR2 FRNRAP. The CDR3 loop spans 16 amino acids. The CDR3 region has the DNA TGTGCTAGTGGTTTGACTCTAGCGGGAGGCGCCGGGGAGCTGTTTTTT. Translation: CASGLTLAGGAGELFF.

This clonotype was counted a few times. The chain uses TRBV4-3 and TRBJ2-3; 9 nucleotides match TRBD2. Trimming at V came to 1 base and at J to 2 bases, leaving 4 bases not matched to a gene. The length of the CDR3 is 16 residues. Germline CDR1 is LGHNA and CDR2 is YSLEER. The CDR3 region is CASSQGTSVYTDTQYF. DNA of the CDR3: TGCGCCAGCAGCCAAGGGACTAGCGTCTACACAGATACGCAGTATTTT.

This clonotype showed up many times. V gene TRBV5-1 combines with J gene TRBJ2-5; D gene ambiguous. V lost 2 bases, J lost 3 bases, and 14 bases lay in between. CDR3 length equals 15 residues. CDR1 and CDR2 from the germline V gene are SGHRS and YFSETQ. CDR3 protein: CASSFRHHLEETQYF. CDR3 sequence (DNA): TGCGCCAGCAGCTTCCGACACCATCTAGAAGAGACCCAGTACTTC.

The CDR3 region is CASSEGVSYNEQFF. The CDR3 DNA reads as TGTGCCAGCAGCGAGGGGGTCTCCTACAATGAGCAGTTCTTC. The chain links TRBV9 to TRBJ2-1; perhaps TRBD1 as D (6 bases). V gave up 3 bases and J gave up 0 bases, with 7 bases separating them. This CDR3 is built from 14 residues. The V gene's germline CDR1 is SGDLS and CDR2 YYNGEE.

The CDR3 DNA is TGTGCCAGCTCACCACGACTAGCGGGAGACACAGATACGCAGTATTTT. As protein: CASSPRLAGDTDTQYF. V and J are TRBV18 and TRBJ2-3, with 12 bases matching TRBD2. The CDR3 is 16 amino acids. The germline CDR1 and CDR2 sequences are KGHSH and LQKENI. V lost 1 base and J lost 2; bases outside the gene matches: 1.

This chain connects TRBV7-2 to TRBJ2-7, with unresolved D. Trimming left V 5 bases short and J 2 bases short, with 10 bases between. This CDR3 has 13 amino acids. Germline assignment: CDR1 SGHTA and CDR2 FQGNSA. CDR3 sequence (DNA): TGTGCCAGCAGCGTAGTACATCCCTACGAGCAGTACGTC. It codes for CASSVVHPYEQYV.

Details on this clonotype: At one of its ends the junction is not consistent with the germline gene, which may arise from a read error. The rearrangement links TRBV20-1 to TRBJ2-5, with D unresolved. From germline, CDR1 is DFQATT and CDR2 SNEGSKA (reference sequence). This CDR3 has 11 residues. CDR3 nucleotides: TGCAGTGCTAGGCCAGGAGAGACCCAGAACTTC. It is translated as CSARPGETQNF.

This rearrangement joins TRBV5-5 to TRBJ1-1; 8 positions match TRBD1. This CDR3 contains 15 residues. V shed 5 bases and J 2 bases; nucleotides not matched to a gene: 8. Per germline, CDR1 SGHKS and CDR2 YYEKEE (reference sequence). CDR3 protein: CASSYQDRVNTEAFF. The CDR3 bases are TGTGCCAGCAGTTATCAGGACAGGGTAAACACTGAAGCTTTCTTT.

This clonotype occurred many times. The V gene is TRBV5-1, the J gene TRBJ2-1; perhaps TRBD2 as D (5 bases). Trimming took off 1 base at V and 5 bases at J, with 16 bases between the two ends. The CDR3 is 16 residues long. The V gene's germline CDR1 is SGHRS and CDR2 YFSETQ. The CDR3 region has the DNA TGCGCCAGCAGCTTGTTGGTCAAAGCGGAGAACAATGAGCAGTTCTTC. Translation gives CASSLLVKAENNEQFF.

This clonotype was detected only a few times. The V and J genes are TRBV11-1 and TRBJ2-2, with a weak D call TRBD2 (5 bases). Germline V gives CDR1 SGHAT, CDR2 FQDESV (reference sequence). Trimming stripped 3 bases from V and 0 bases from J, with 17 bases between. This CDR3 comprises 18 residues. In DNA, the CDR3 is TGTGCCAGCAGCTTCCCGCACTGGGAAGCGGCGAACACCGGGGAGCTGTTTTTT. Amino acid sequence: CASSFPHWEAANTGELFF.

This clonotype was detected many times. This chain uses TRBV5-1 with TRBJ1-2, with D possibly being TRBD1 (5 bases). V was clipped by 0 bases and J by 5 bases, with 17 bases between them. The CDR3 spans 16 residues. Germline V gene lookup returns CDR1 SGHRS and CDR2 YFSETQ. The CDR3: CASSLAVGRVTYGYTF. The DNA of the CDR3 is TGCGCCAGCAGCTTGGCTGTTGGCAGGGTGACATATGGCTACACCTTC.

The genes are TRBV25-1 and TRBJ2-2; TRBD2 aligns across 8 bases. Trimming took 1 base from V and 3 from J; bases not matched to a gene: 4. Germline assignment: CDR1 MGHDK and CDR2 SYGVNS. The CDR3 is 16 residues long. CDR3 in amino acids: CASSESGGAHTGELFF. Here the CDR3 DNA reads TGTGCCAGCAGTGAATCGGGGGGGGCGCACACCGGGGAGCTGTTTTTT. Full variable domain (outside the CDR3, taken from reference TRBV25-1 and TRBJ2-2): EADIYQTPRYLVIGTGKKITLECSQTMGHDKMYWYQQDPGMELHLIHYSYGVNSTEKGDLSSESTVSRIRTEHFPLTLESARPSHTSQYLCASSESGGAHTGELFFGEGSRLTVL.

This clonotype was counted between two and nine times. This chain links TRBV29-1 with TRBJ1-1; D is unclear. V shed 3 bases and J shed 3 bases, with 5 bases lying between them. The germline gives CDR1 SQVTM, CDR2 ANQGSEA. The length of the CDR3 is 11 residues. CDR3 DNA: TGCAGCGTTGATAGTTACACTGAAGCTTTCTTT. This translates into CSVDSYTEAFF.

This chain connects TRBV20-1 to TRBJ1-5; 9 bases match TRBD1. Germline CDR1 reads DFQATT; CDR2 reads SNEGSKA (reference sequence). Trimming took 6 bases from V and 5 from J; bases not matched to a gene: 5. This CDR3 comprises 13 residues. Here the CDR3 DNA reads TGCAGTGCCGGACGGACAGGGGATCAGCCCCAGCATTTT. Protein sequence: CSAGRTGDQPQHF.

The CDR3 DNA sequence: TGCGCCAGCAGAGTAAGGACAGGGGGCACAGATACGCAGTATTTT. Translated, it gives CASRVRTGGTDTQYF. V gene TRBV5-1 combines with J gene TRBJ2-3; 9 nucleotides agree with TRBD1. CDR1 and CDR2 from the germline V gene are SGHRS and YFSETQ. CDR3 size: 15 residues. Unmatched junction bases numbered 5, after V lost 5 bases and J lost 1 base.

As for this clonotype: At one of its ends the junction is not consistent with the germline gene, which may arise from a read error. This chain links TRBV30 with TRBJ1-2; no reliable D call. CDR1 is GTSNPN and CDR2 is SVGIG in the germline V gene (reference sequence). CDR3 size: 13 residues. CDR3 region: CPWSGFRYYGYTF. The CDR3 DNA sequence: TGTCCCTGGAGTGGGTTCCGATACTATGGCTACACCTTC.

This clonotype was seen a few times. J is TRBJ2-7 and V is TRBV7-2; 9 bases are a match to TRBD2. J gave up 0 bases and V 4 bases, and 4 bases lay outside the gene matches. CDR1 is SGHTA and CDR2 is FQGNSA in the germline V gene. This CDR3 comprises 15 residues. The CDR3 DNA reads as TGTGCCAGCAGCTGGAGTAGCGGGAGCTCCTACGAGCAGTACTTC. It encodes CASSWSSGSSYEQYF.

There are a few counts of this clonotype. This chain joins TRBV7-2 and TRBJ1-2; D remains ambiguous. Germline V gives CDR1 SGHTA, CDR2 FQGNSA. The ends were cut back, 0 bases at V and 4 bases at J, with 9 bases in the middle. The CDR3 loop spans 14 amino acids. The CDR3 protein is CASSLAEESYGYTF. The CDR3, as DNA: TGTGCCAGCAGCTTAGCGGAGGAATCCTATGGCTACACCTTC.

The V and J genes are TRBV5-1 and TRBJ2-7; D unresolved. CDR1 SGHRS and CDR2 YFSETQ come from the germline V gene. Trimming took off 4 bases at V and 0 bases at J, with 17 bases between the two ends. The CDR3 is 16 residues long. CDR3 region: CASSPPPFKDSYEQYF. The CDR3 DNA reads as TGCGCCAGCAGCCCCCCCCCTTTTAAGGACTCCTACGAGCAGTACTTC.

This clonotype turned up a few times. This chain uses TRBV7-9 with TRBJ1-2; D is uncertain. The CDR3 loop spans 15 amino acids. V was trimmed by 1 base and J by 7 bases, leaving 16 bases between them. Germline values: CDR1 SEHNR, CDR2 FQNEAQ (reference sequence). The CDR3, as DNA: TGTGCCAGCAGCTTAGTGTCCGTTACACGGTCTGGCTACACCTTC. This translates into CASSLVSVTRSGYTF.

The rearrangement joins TRBV12-3 or TRBV12-4 to TRBJ1-1; D is unresolved. V was clipped by 5 bases and J by 0 bases, with 7 bases between them. The CDR3 has 13 residues. This chain's CDR3 is CASSDIMNTEAFF. CDR3 nucleotides: TGTGCCAGCAGTGACATTATGAACACTGAAGCTTTCTTT.

As for this clonotype: This may arise from a read error, as a much more abundant clone is one base away. Written as DNA, the CDR3 is TGCAGCGTTTCCATGACAGGAACGGAGCAGTACGTC. This translates into CSVSMTGTEQYV. This sequence joins TRBV29-1 and TRBJ2-7; maybe TRBD1 (6 bases). Germline V lookup: CDR1 SQVTM, CDR2 ANQGSEA. The CDR3 length is 12 residues. V lost 5 bases and J 7 bases, leaving 15 bases between the germline ends.

There are many counts of this clonotype. This chain joins TRBV7-9 and TRBJ2-2, with D perhaps given as TRBD1 or TRBD2 (5 bases each). The V and J ends lost 8 bases and 3 bases respectively, with 16 bases between them. This CDR3 has 15 residues. CDR1 is SEHNR, CDR2 FQNEAQ, per germline (reference sequence). CDR3 nucleotide sequence: TGTGCCAGCCTAGCTTGGGGCAGGGACACCGGGGAGCTGTTTTTT. Amino acids: CASLAWGRDTGELFF.

V and J are TRBV7-8 and TRBJ2-5; TRBD2 is a possible D gene (6 bases). Germline V gives CDR1 SGHVS, CDR2 FQNEAQ. Trimming stripped 7 bases from V and 1 base from J, with 10 bases between. The CDR3 extends over 13 amino acids. The CDR3 DNA follows: TGTGCCAGCATCCGGGACTTCCAAGAGACCCAGTACTTC. As protein: CASIRDFQETQYF. The whole variable domain, filled in from reference TRBV7-8 and TRBJ2-5, reads GAGVSQSPRYKVAKRGQDVALRCDPISGHVSLFWYQQALGQGPEFLTYFQNEAQLDKSGLPSDRFFAERPEGSVSTLKIQRTQQEDSAVYLCASIRDFQETQYFGPGTRLLVL.